This paragraph covers one TCR beta chain sequence. Its antigen remains unknown. Included in the TCR beta cDNA libraries were unique molecular identifiers. It was from approximately 0.91 to 9.4 million T cells that about 500,000 cDNA molecules came. MiXCR, run by TCRdb on the PCR reads, gives a single entry per CDR3 protein. The table includes roughly 400,000 distinct CDR3 sequences, roughly 40% detected once. These data are taken from a study of post-analysis software for immune sequencing data. Findings and limits, study-wide: Controls had significantly higher normalized Chao1 diversity than multiple sclerosis patients.

Specimen: blood. The source of this sequence is a girl under 10 years old with multiple sclerosis.

CDR3 sequence reads: CASRRMGHTYNEQFF. Here the CDR3 DNA reads TGTGCCAGTAGGCGGATGGGACACACGTACAATGAGCAGTTCTTC. V is TRBV19 and J is TRBJ2-1; D perhaps matches TRBD1 (6 bases). The CDR3 consists of 15 residues. Trimming stripped 6 bases from V and 4 bases from J, with 16 bases between. Germline V lookup: CDR1 LNHDA, CDR2 SQIVND (reference sequence).